This is a list of T cell receptor beta chains from one sample in a study of cytomegalovirus exposure and HLA in healthy donors. The assay was immunoSEQ multiplex PCR, and TCRdb's table has in-frame clones only and misses some. This sample has fewer than 200,000 clones, with 80% to 90% found just once. The sequenced sample consisted of PBMCs. Receptors were obtained from a woman aged 18-29 years in good health and CMV-seropositive. The CDR3 runs from the conserved cysteine through the conserved F or W. Each record gives: J gene, D gene, clone size, V gene, CDR3 protein, CDR3 DNA. The D gene is left open where the match is weak. Clone size, where shown, is once, few, many, or a class for clones that have expanded.

TRBJ1-4 | NA | NA | TRBV4-3 | CASSHANYRASNEKLFF | TGCGCCAGCAGCCACGCAAACTACAGGGCGTCTAATGAAAAACTGTTTTTT
TRBJ2-7 | NA | NA | TRBV6-1 | CASSGPRAYEQYF | TGTGCCAGCAGTGGTCCCAGGGCCTACGAGCAGTACTTC
TRBJ2-7 | NA | NA | TRBV5-5 | CASSLSNYEQYF | TGTGCCAGCAGCTTGTCCAACTACGAGCAGTACTTC
TRBJ1-2 | NA | NA | TRBV2 | CASRETAYGYTF | TGTGCCAGCAGGGAGACAGCGTATGGCTACACCTTC
TRBJ2-1 | TRBD2 | NA | TRBV11-2 | CASSLRLAGGPYNEQFF | TGTGCCAGCAGCTTACGTCTAGCGGGGGGGCCCTACAATGAGCAGTTCTTC
TRBJ1-1 | NA | NA | TRBV20-1 | CSARDRPGAFF | TGCAGTGCTAGGGACAGACCTGGAGCTTTCTTT
TRBJ1-5 | NA | NA | TRBV21-1 | CASSKLGISRQGEDNQPQHF | TGTGCCAGCAGCAAACTCGGCATCTCGAGACAGGGAGAGGACAATCAGCCCCAGCATTTT
TRBJ2-4 | NA | NA | TRBV5-8 | CASLTELAKNIQYF | TGTGCCAGCTTAACGGAGTTAGCCAAAAACATTCAGTACTTC
TRBJ1-2 | TRBD1 | NA | TRBV28 | CASSTQGTYGYTF | TGTGCCAGCAGTACACAGGGGACTTATGGCTACACCTTC
TRBJ1-5 | NA | NA | TRBV7-8 | CASSGFGQGTYQPQHF | TGTGCCAGCAGCGGCTTCGGGCAGGGGACCTATCAGCCCCAGCATTTT
TRBJ2-7 | NA | NA | TRBV28 | CASSAATGESYEQYF | TGTGCCAGCAGTGCCGCAACGGGGGAATCCTACGAGCAGTACTTC
TRBJ2-1 | NA | NA | TRBV28 | CASPPQAAASYEQFF | TGTGCCAGCCCGCCCCAGGCAGCCGCCTCGTATGAGCAGTTCTTC
TRBJ2-6 | NA | NA | TRBV19 | CASSIDGGAGANVLTF | TGTGCCAGTAGTATAGACGGCGGGGCCGGGGCCAACGTCCTGACTTTC
TRBJ2-7 | NA | once | TRBV27 | CASSLSQAPVTYEQYF | TGTGCCAGCAGTTTATCACAGGCCCCGGTTACCTACGAGCAGTACTTC
TRBJ2-5 | TRBD1 | NA | TRBV6-1 | CASSPNADRETQYF | TGTGCCAGCAGCCCCAACGCGGACAGGGAGACCCAGTACTTC